A selection of T cell receptor beta chains follows, all from one sample in a study of identical twins. TCRdb re-derived calls from the 5' RACE reads in MiXCR, one entry per CDR3 protein. In the table there are some 590,000 distinct CDR3 sequences, more than 9% of which are singletons. These data are also associated with another study on yellow fever vaccine responses in identical twins.

Sequencing was performed on PBMCs. The origin of the receptors is a woman younger than 30 in good health. Each CDR3 is given with its conserved first and last residue. The order of the fields is V gene, D gene, J gene, clone size, CDR3 protein, CDR3 DNA. A D gene is named only where the DNA matches it firmly. Expanded clones are given a class, and other clones once, few, many or no size at all.

V gene: TRBV6-5; D gene: -; J gene: TRBJ2-3; clone size: many; CDR3 protein: CASSSAPMGGADTQYF; CDR3 DNA: TGTGCCAGCAGTTCCGCCCCTATGGGGGGCGCAGATACGCAGTATTTT
V gene: TRBV21-1; D gene: -; J gene: TRBJ2-5; clone size: once; CDR3 protein: CASSDPGVQETQYF; CDR3 DNA: TGTGCCAGCAGCGACCCGGGAGTACAAGAGACCCAGTACTTC
V gene: TRBV27; D gene: TRBD2; J gene: TRBJ2-2; clone size: -; CDR3 protein: CASSFRPRLAGATGELFF; CDR3 DNA: TGTGCCAGCAGTTTCCGCCCTAGACTAGCGGGAGCCACCGGGGAGCTGTTTTTT
V gene: TRBV6-2/TRBV6-3; D gene: -; J gene: TRBJ2-7; clone size: -; CDR3 protein: CASRATGFYEQYF; CDR3 DNA: TGTGCCAGCAGGGCTACAGGGTTCTACGAGCAGTACTTC
V gene: TRBV7-9; D gene: -; J gene: TRBJ2-7; clone size: many; CDR3 protein: CASSPRELGFYEQYF; CDR3 DNA: TGTGCCAGCAGCCCGAGGGAGTTAGGGTTCTACGAGCAGTACTTC
V gene: TRBV6-1; D gene: TRBD1; J gene: TRBJ2-2; clone size: -; CDR3 protein: CATIRGTANTGELFF; CDR3 DNA: TGTGCCACAATTCGAGGGACAGCGAACACCGGGGAGCTGTTTTTT
V gene: TRBV14; D gene: -; J gene: TRBJ2-2; clone size: -; CDR3 protein: CASSGDIYTGELFF; CDR3 DNA: TGTGCCAGCAGCGGGGACATTTACACCGGGGAGCTGTTTTTT
V gene: TRBV4-3; D gene: TRBD1; J gene: TRBJ1-5; clone size: many; CDR3 protein: CASSQSTGDGYQPQHF; CDR3 DNA: TGCGCCAGCAGCCAGAGTACAGGGGATGGCTACCAGCCCCAGCATTTT
V gene: TRBV12-3/TRBV12-4; D gene: -; J gene: TRBJ1-1; clone size: -; CDR3 protein: CASTLGGPNTEAFF; CDR3 DNA: TGTGCCAGCACCCTCGGGGGGCCGAACACTGAAGCTTTCTTT
V gene: TRBV29-1; D gene: -; J gene: TRBJ2-1; clone size: many; CDR3 protein: CSVKGAGAYNEQFF; CDR3 DNA: TGCAGCGTCAAGGGGGCGGGGGCTTACAATGAGCAGTTCTTC
V gene: TRBV3-1; D gene: -; J gene: TRBJ2-1; clone size: many; CDR3 protein: CASSQQVAEPYNEQFF; CDR3 DNA: TGTGCCAGCAGCCAACAGGTGGCAGAACCCTACAATGAGCAGTTCTTC
V gene: TRBV28; D gene: -; J gene: TRBJ2-3; clone size: many; CDR3 protein: CASSFRTPHYTQYF; CDR3 DNA: TGTGCCAGCAGTTTTAGGACCCCCCACTATACGCAGTATTTT
V gene: TRBV11-2; D gene: -; J gene: TRBJ1-6; clone size: many; CDR3 protein: CASSLERRSPLHF; CDR3 DNA: TGTGCCAGCAGCTTAGAGCGTCGTTCACCCCTCCACTTT
V gene: TRBV20-1; D gene: -; J gene: TRBJ2-6; clone size: few; CDR3 protein: CSARGASSSGANVLTF; CDR3 DNA: TGCAGTGCTAGGGGGGCCTCGAGCTCTGGGGCCAACGTCCTGACTTTC
V gene: TRBV5-1; D gene: -; J gene: TRBJ1-5; clone size: -; CDR3 protein: CASSLGPTFGRGNQPQHF; CDR3 DNA: TGCGCCAGCAGCTTGGGTCCCACTTTTGGCAGGGGCAATCAGCCCCAGCATTTT
V gene: TRBV29-1; D gene: TRBD1; J gene: TRBJ2-3; clone size: -; CDR3 protein: CSGSETGEDTQYF; CDR3 DNA: TGCAGCGGATCAGAGACAGGGGAAGATACGCAGTATTTT
V gene: TRBV7-2; D gene: TRBD1; J gene: TRBJ2-7; clone size: many; CDR3 protein: CASTLKTGAYEQYF; CDR3 DNA: TGTGCCAGCACCCTAAAAACAGGGGCCTACGAGCAGTACTTC
V gene: TRBV18; D gene: -; J gene: TRBJ2-3; clone size: -; CDR3 protein: CASLPGTGTDTQYF; CDR3 DNA: TGTGCCAGCTTGCCCGGGACTGGCACAGATACGCAGTATTTT
V gene: TRBV11-2; D gene: -; J gene: TRBJ2-1; clone size: -; CDR3 protein: CASSPGLLSDNEQFF; CDR3 DNA: TGTGCCAGCAGCCCGGGACTCCTCTCTGACAATGAGCAGTTCTTC
V gene: TRBV20-1; D gene: TRBD1; J gene: TRBJ2-1; clone size: -; CDR3 protein: CSAKTGGRNEQFF; CDR3 DNA: TGCAGTGCTAAAACAGGGGGCCGGAATGAGCAGTTCTTC
V gene: TRBV6-4; D gene: TRBD2; J gene: TRBJ2-1; clone size: few; CDR3 protein: CATSFAAGGAREQFF; CDR3 DNA: TGTGCCACCTCTTTTGCGGCGGGGGGGGCCCGTGAGCAGTTCTTC
V gene: TRBV4-3; D gene: -; J gene: TRBJ2-7; clone size: many; CDR3 protein: CASSQDRALGEQYF; CDR3 DNA: TGCGCCAGCAGCCAAGATCGGGCCCTTGGGGAGCAGTACTTC
V gene: TRBV4-1; D gene: -; J gene: TRBJ2-3; clone size: few; CDR3 protein: CASSQGGGRDTQYF; CDR3 DNA: TGCGCCAGCAGCCAAGGGGGGGGCCGAGATACGCAGTATTTT
V gene: TRBV20-1; D gene: TRBD1; J gene: TRBJ1-6; clone size: many; CDR3 protein: CSARANLTPGQGDSPLHF; CDR3 DNA: TGCAGTGCTAGAGCCAATTTAACCCCGGGACAGGGTGATTCACCCCTCCACTTT
V gene: TRBV12-3/TRBV12-4; D gene: TRBD1; J gene: TRBJ2-3; clone size: many; CDR3 protein: CASSPGQDRYF; CDR3 DNA: TGTGCCAGCAGTCCGGGACAGGATCGGTATTTT
V gene: TRBV30; D gene: -; J gene: TRBJ2-5; clone size: -; CDR3 protein: CAWSRETQYF; CDR3 DNA: TGTGCCTGGAGTCGGGAGACCCAGTACTTC
V gene: TRBV20-1; D gene: -; J gene: TRBJ2-7; clone size: many; CDR3 protein: CSAARDGTFGEQYF; CDR3 DNA: TGCAGTGCTGCCCGGGACGGGACTTTTGGGGAGCAGTACTTC
V gene: TRBV12-3/TRBV12-4; D gene: -; J gene: TRBJ2-7; clone size: few; CDR3 protein: CASSFRDKHYEQYF; CDR3 DNA: TGTGCCAGCAGTTTCCGGGACAAACACTACGAGCAGTACTTC
V gene: TRBV5-1; D gene: -; J gene: TRBJ2-7; clone size: many; CDR3 protein: CASSLEGYEQYF; CDR3 DNA: TGTGCCAGCAGCTTAGAAGGGTACGAGCAGTACTTC
V gene: TRBV5-5; D gene: -; J gene: TRBJ1-1; clone size: few; CDR3 protein: CASSFSDSTEAFF; CDR3 DNA: TGTGCCAGCAGCTTTTCGGACAGCACTGAAGCTTTCTTT
V gene: TRBV5-6; D gene: -; J gene: TRBJ2-1; clone size: -; CDR3 protein: CASSLERGTVEQFF; CDR3 DNA: TGTGCCAGCAGCTTGGAAAGGGGAACCGTTGAGCAGTTCTTC
V gene: TRBV6-5; D gene: TRBD2; J gene: TRBJ2-3; clone size: -; CDR3 protein: CASSYSVAGGFTDTQYF; CDR3 DNA: TGTGCCAGCAGTTACTCGGTAGCGGGAGGGTTCACAGATACGCAGTATTTT
V gene: TRBV24-1; D gene: -; J gene: TRBJ1-5; clone size: many; CDR3 protein: CATAGLGNQPQHF; CDR3 DNA: TGTGCCACCGCAGGTCTGGGGAATCAGCCCCAGCATTTT
V gene: TRBV18; D gene: -; J gene: TRBJ1-5; clone size: -; CDR3 protein: CASSPPLGQPQHF; CDR3 DNA: TGTGCCAGCTCACCACCGTTGGGTCAGCCCCAGCATTTT
V gene: TRBV4-3; D gene: -; J gene: TRBJ2-3; clone size: few; CDR3 protein: CASSQGTSAQYF; CDR3 DNA: TGCGCCAGCAGCCAAGGGACTTCTGCGCAGTATTTT
V gene: TRBV6-5; D gene: TRBD1; J gene: TRBJ2-5; clone size: -; CDR3 protein: CASSYQTGGVGETQYF; CDR3 DNA: TGTGCCAGCAGTTATCAGACAGGGGGTGTGGGAGAGACCCAGTACTTC
V gene: TRBV6-5; D gene: -; J gene: TRBJ1-5; clone size: few; CDR3 protein: CASSYSSTAYNQPQHF; CDR3 DNA: TGTGCCAGCAGTTACTCATCGACAGCCTACAATCAGCCCCAGCATTTT
V gene: TRBV28; D gene: -; J gene: TRBJ1-1; clone size: few; CDR3 protein: CASSSGSIGDTEAFF; CDR3 DNA: TGTGCCAGCAGTTCGGGATCTATAGGGGACACTGAAGCTTTCTTT
V gene: TRBV5-8; D gene: -; J gene: TRBJ2-3; clone size: few; CDR3 protein: CASARSSGGRGADTQYF; CDR3 DNA: TGTGCCAGCGCCAGGAGCAGTGGGGGCCGGGGTGCAGATACGCAGTATTTT
V gene: TRBV10-3; D gene: -; J gene: TRBJ2-6; clone size: few; CDR3 protein: CAISAGSGANVLTF; CDR3 DNA: TGTGCCATCAGTGCTGGGTCAGGGGCCAACGTCCTGACTTTC